These 32 T cell receptor beta chains share one sample of origin, sequenced in a study of blood T cell repertoires in COVID-19. Only in-frame clones appear in the TCRdb table, and some are missing; sequencing was by immunoSEQ multiplex PCR. The data hold around 250,000 clones, with approximately 83% observed a single time. Sequenced input: PBMCs or T cells enriched from blood (not recorded which). The receptors originated from a woman aged 45-65 years who had recovered from COVID-19.

There are a few counts of this clone. The chain joins TRBV10-3 to TRBJ1-5; 7 positions match TRBD1. The V gene end was trimmed by 6 bases and the J gene end by 5 bases; junction bases not matched to a gene: 4. The CDR3 runs 13 residues. Germline-derived CDR1 and CDR2 are ENHRY and SYGVKD. The CDR3 is CAIRQGTHQPQHF. Here the CDR3 DNA reads TGTGCCATCAGACAGGGGACCCATCAGCCCCAGCATTTT.

J is TRBJ2-2 and V is TRBV5-4; 15 bases are shared with TRBD2. Germline CDR1 reads SGHNT; CDR2 reads YYREEE (reference sequence). This CDR3 region has 16 residues. J gave up 5 bases and V 4 bases, and 3 bases lay outside the gene matches. The DNA for the CDR3 is TGTGCCAGCAGCCAAGGACTAGCGGGAGGGACCGGGGAGCTGTTTTTT. This gives the protein CASSQGLAGGTGELFF.

This chain connects TRBV19 to TRBJ1-1; TRBD1 agrees at 9 bases. The V segment lost 4 bases and the J segment 5 bases; nucleotides outside the gene matches: 17. CDR3 length: 18 amino acids. Germline lookup yields CDR1 LNHDA and CDR2 SQIVND (reference sequence). The CDR3 region has the DNA TGTGCCAGTAGTACCCTAGTCGAGGAATACAGGGGGCAGACTGAAGCTTTCTTT. It yields the protein CASSTLVEEYRGQTEAFF.

J is TRBJ2-6 and V is TRBV3-1 (or the pseudogene TRBV3-2), with TRBD1 matching over 8 bases. Germline V gene data show CDR1 as LGHDT and CDR2 as YNNKEL (reference sequence). The CDR3 contains 15 residues. With V trimmed by 4 bases and J by 5 bases, 4 bases remained unmatched. In DNA form, the CDR3 reads TGTGCCAGCAGCCGGACAGGGATGCGGGCCAACGTCCTGACTTTC. It is translated as CASSRTGMRANVLTF.

V gene TRBV3-1 (or the pseudogene TRBV3-2) combines with J gene TRBJ1-1, with D possibly TRBD1 on 5 matching bases. The ends were cut back, 6 bases at V and 0 bases at J, with 14 bases in the middle. The length of the CDR3 is 15 residues. Germline-derived CDR1 and CDR2 are LGHDT and YNNKEL (reference sequence). Written as DNA, the CDR3 is TGTGCCAGCAGTCTGGGGGGACCGATGAACACTGAAGCTTTCTTT. It specifies CASSLGGPMNTEAFF.

As to this clone: Other nucleotide sequences from this sample produce the same CDR3. V and J are TRBV3-1 (or the pseudogene TRBV3-2) and TRBJ2-7, with 11 bases identical to TRBD2. Germline CDR1 reads LGHDT; CDR2 reads YNNKEL (reference sequence). V was pared by 2 bases and J by 4 bases, with 1 base of the junction left unmatched. The CDR3 covers 14 residues. For the CDR3, the DNA is TGTGCCAGCAGCCAAACTAGCGGGAGTTACGAGCAGTACTTC. Translating it yields CASSQTSGSYEQYF.

This clone was found once. The chain's CDR3 is CASSSDEGGGLTDTQYF. CDR3 bases: TGTGCCAGCAGCTCAGACGAAGGCGGGGGTCTCACAGATACGCAGTATTTT. The chain uses TRBV7-9 and TRBJ2-3, with TRBD2 matching over 7 bases. The J segment lost 2 bases and the V segment lost 4 bases, leaving 12 bases of the junction unmatched. The CDR3 sequence is 17 residues long. Germline V gene data show CDR1 as SEHNR and CDR2 as FQNEAQ (reference sequence).

CDR3 amino acids: CASSAPGRNEQYF. For the CDR3, the DNA is TGTGCCAGCAGCGCACCGGGAAGAAACGAGCAGTACTTC. The chain uses TRBV9 and TRBJ2-7; weak D call: TRBD2 (5 bases). CDR1 and CDR2 (germline): SGDLS, YYNGEE. V was shortened by 3 bases and J by 5 bases, with 12 bases between the two germline ends. CDR3 length: 13 residues.

This clone was counted a single time. This rearrangement joins TRBV2 to TRBJ2-7; D call uncertain. Trimming pared 3 bases from V and 0 bases from J, leaving 12 bases between. CDR1 and CDR2 from the germline V gene are SNHLY and FYNNEI. The CDR3 spans 15 residues. The CDR3 region has the DNA TGTGCCAGCAGTGATTCCCGGGTAAGCTCCTACGAGCAGTACTTC. Translating gives CASSDSRVSSYEQYF. Variable domain in full (rest from reference TRBV2 and TRBJ2-7): EPEVTQTPSHQVTQMGQEVILRCVPISNHLYFYWYRQILGQKVEFLVSFYNNEISEKSEIFDDQFSVERPDGSNFTLKIRSTKLEDSAMYFCASSDSRVSSYEQYFGPGTRLTVT.

The chain combines TRBV6-5 with TRBJ1-3; perhaps TRBD1 as D (5 bases). CDR3 length equals 16 residues. CDR1 and CDR2 from the germline V gene are MNHEY and SVGAGI. Trimming removed 2 bases at V and 0 bases at J, with 11 bases between. DNA for the CDR3: TGTGCCAGCAGTTACGCCGGACATTTCTCTGGAAACACCATATATTTT. Its translation: CASSYAGHFSGNTIYF.

This chain uses TRBV27 with TRBJ1-5; D is perhaps TRBD1 (5 bases). With 2 bases removed from V and 0 bases from J, the gap between germline ends came to 17 bases. CDR1 is MNHEY and CDR2 is SMNVEV in the germline V gene (reference sequence). The CDR3 is 18 amino acids. CDR3: CASSLKSYRTFSNQPQHF. DNA for the CDR3: TGTGCCAGCAGTTTAAAATCCTACAGGACCTTTAGCAATCAGCCCCAGCATTTT.

This clone occurred a few times. CDR3 DNA: TGTGCCTGGGACAGGGCAAACACTGAAGCTTTCTTT. Its protein product is CAWDRANTEAFF. The rearrangement joins TRBV30 to TRBJ1-1; TRBD1 agrees at 7 bases. This CDR3 comprises 12 residues. Germline V lookup: CDR1 GTSNPN, CDR2 SVGIG (reference sequence). V lost 5 bases and J lost 2; bases outside the gene matches: 2. The full variable domain, its missing parts supplied by reference TRBV30 and TRBJ1-1, is SQTIHQWPATLVQPVGSPLSLECTVEGTSNPNLYWYRQAAGRGLQLLFYSVGIGQISSEVPQNLSASRPQDRQFILSSKKLLLSDSGFYLCAWDRANTEAFFGQGTRLTVV.

The gene calls are TRBV7-3 and TRBJ1-1; D possibly corresponds to TRBD1 (5 bases). The CDR3 extends over 14 amino acids. Between the trimmed V and J ends, which lost 3 bases and 4 bases, there was a span of 12 bases. Per germline, CDR1 SGHTA and CDR2 FQGTGA. The CDR3 sequence is CASSFRASSTEAFF. DNA for the CDR3: TGTGCCAGCAGCTTCAGGGCCTCGAGCACTGAAGCTTTCTTT.

This chain's CDR3 is CASGSLGGSYQETQYF. DNA for the CDR3: TGTGCTAGTGGTTCCCTGGGAGGGAGCTACCAAGAGACCCAGTACTTC. The rearrangement joins TRBV12-5 to TRBJ2-5; TRBD2 matches 7 bases. Germline lookup yields CDR1 LGHNT and CDR2 FRNRAP. V dropped 4 bases and J dropped 0; count of bases not matched to a gene: 8. CDR3 size: 16 residues.

CDR3 in DNA: TGTGCCAGCAGCTTGGCGGGCCGCGAGCAGTACTTC. Translation: CASSLAGREQYF. This sequence joins TRBV7-8 and TRBJ2-7; TRBD2 might be the D (5 bases). The CDR3 is 12 amino acids. In germline, CDR1 is SGHVS, CDR2 FQNEAQ. With 3 bases removed from V and 6 bases from J, the gap between germline ends came to 9 bases.

The chain uses TRBV6-2 or TRBV6-3 and TRBJ2-7, with TRBD2 matching over 8 bases. Trimming cost V 2 bases and J 4 bases; bases outside gene matches: 10. The CDR3 has 16 residues. Germline V gives CDR1 MNHEY, CDR2 SVGEGT. The DNA for the CDR3 is TGTGCCAGCAGTTACGAGGTCTGGGCGGGAGGATACGAGCAGTACTTC. Its translation: CASSYEVWAGGYEQYF.

As for this clone: The limits of the CDR3 on the DNA are not certain, so only TCRdb's listed CDR3 is given. The chain carries TRBV5-6 and TRBJ1-2; the table's D call of TRBD1 was not tested on the DNA. The CDR3 is 16 residues long, ends included. Germline loops: CDR1 SGHDT, CDR2 YYEEEE. The CDR3 loop is CASSLWWGQGALQDTF.

The rearrangement joins TRBV2 to TRBJ2-7; TRBD1 aligns across 9 bases. The V gene end was trimmed by 7 bases and the J gene end by 0 bases; junction bases not matched to a gene: 4. The germline V gene encodes CDR1 SNHLY and CDR2 FYNNEI. The CDR3 has 14 residues. The CDR3 reads CASKRQGDSYEQYF. DNA for the CDR3: TGTGCCAGCAAACGACAGGGGGACTCCTACGAGCAGTACTTC.

A remark on this clone: This same CDR3 is encoded by further DNA sequences in the sample. The chain joins TRBV28 to TRBJ1-2; D is ambiguous. Germline-derived CDR1 and CDR2 are MDHEN and SYDVKM. Trimming cost V 1 base and J 3 bases, with 3 bases left between them. The CDR3 length is 12 residues. CDR3 nucleotides: TGTGCCAGCAGTTTATCTGACTATGGCTACACCTTC. This translates into CASSLSDYGYTF.

The V call is TRBV4-2, the J call TRBJ2-2, with a possible D match to TRBD2 (6 bases). Trimming removed 0 bases from V and 4 bases from J, with 15 bases in between. The CDR3 is made up of 17 amino acids. CDR1 is LGHNA and CDR2 is YNFKEQ in the germline V gene. The CDR3 DNA reads TGTGCCAGCAGCCAAGATCGGGGGATGAGGAGCACCGGGGAGCTGTTTTTT. Amino acid sequence: CASSQDRGMRSTGELFF.

V usage is TRBV30 and J usage is TRBJ1-6, with 9 bases aligning to TRBD1. V gave up 4 bases and J gave up 7 bases; unmatched junction bases: 5. There are 14 residues in the CDR3. Germline CDR1 and CDR2: GTSNPN and SVGIG (reference sequence). The DNA for the CDR3 is TGTGCCTGGATTGTGACAGGGGGAAATTCACCCCTCCACTTT. Protein: CAWIVTGGNSPLHF.

V usage is TRBV25-1 and J usage is TRBJ2-3; D may be TRBD1 (6 bases). The CDR3 loop spans 17 amino acids. V dropped 4 bases and J dropped 0 bases, with 17 bases sitting between them. Germline V gene data show CDR1 as MGHDK and CDR2 as SYGVNS. CDR3 sequence: CASSAGTIQTSTDTQYF. DNA for the CDR3: TGTGCCAGCAGTGCCGGGACAATCCAAACTAGCACAGATACGCAGTATTTT.

V gene TRBV5-3 combines with J gene TRBJ1-2; D is ambiguous. TRBV5-3 is noted as an ORF with a role that remains uncertain. Between the trimmed V and J ends, which lost 4 bases and 7 bases, there was a span of 11 bases. The CDR3 length is 12 residues. CDR3 protein: CARSVGYSGYTF. CDR3 nucleotide sequence: TGTGCCAGAAGCGTCGGGTATTCTGGCTACACCTTC.

This clone was seen just once. The chain joins TRBV2 to TRBJ2-1; the match to TRBD2 covers 11 bases. J gave up 9 bases and V 4 bases, and 5 bases lay outside the gene matches. Germline lookup yields CDR1 SNHLY and CDR2 FYNNEI. The CDR3 has 14 amino acids. DNA for the CDR3: TGTGCCAGCAGTGGGTTTAGCGGGAGGGGTGAGCAGTTCTTC. As protein: CASSGFSGRGEQFF.

The chain links TRBV7-9 to TRBJ2-2; the match to TRBD2 covers 7 bases. V shed 7 bases and J 1 base; nucleotides not matched to a gene: 3. CDR1 and CDR2 from the germline V gene are SEHNR and FQNEAQ (reference sequence). CDR3 length: 14 amino acids. DNA for the CDR3: TGTGCCAGCAAAGAGCGGGAGAACACCGGGGAGCTGTTTTTT. This codes for CASKERENTGELFF. Together with reference TRBV7-9 and TRBJ2-2, the CDR3 gives the full variable domain: DTGVSQNPRHKITKRGQNVTFRCDPISEHNRLYWYRQTLGQGPEFLTYFQNEAQLEKSRLLSDRFSAERPKGSFSTLEIQRTEQGDSAMYLCASKERENTGELFFGEGSRLTVL.

The genes are TRBV29-1 and TRBJ1-1; D is possibly TRBD1 (6 bases). Trimming cost V 7 bases and J 1 base, with 13 bases left between them. The V gene's germline CDR1 is SQVTM and CDR2 ANQGSEA. The CDR3 has 13 amino acids. The CDR3 spells CSGLQGKNTEAFF. The CDR3 DNA sequence: TGCAGCGGCCTACAGGGAAAGAACACTGAAGCTTTCTTT.

J is TRBJ2-7 and V is TRBV5-8; TRBD1 matches 8 bases. The germline CDR1 and CDR2 sequences are SGHTS and YDEGEE. The CDR3 is 15 amino acids. V shed 4 bases and J 2 bases; nucleotides not matched to a gene: 8. CDR3 nucleotides: TGTGCCAGCAGCCTTGCGGACAGGGATGCCTACGAGCAGTACTTC. This codes for CASSLADRDAYEQYF.

CDR3 nucleotide sequence: TGTGCCAGCAGTCCACCGGGGAGCGGGACGGGTGAGCAGTTCTTC. Translated: CASSPPGSGTGEQFF. The chain recombines TRBV27 with TRBJ2-1, with TRBD2 identical over 7 bases. V lost 5 bases to trimming and J lost 9 bases; unmatched junction nucleotides: 13. This CDR3 comprises 15 residues. Germline V CDR1 and CDR2: MNHEY, SMNVEV (reference sequence).

This clone showed up just once. This chain uses TRBV19 with TRBJ2-2; 11 nucleotides agree with TRBD2. V lost 6 bases and J lost 5; bases outside the gene matches: 5. The CDR3 runs to 15 residues. CDR1 is LNHDA and CDR2 is SQIVND in the germline V gene (reference sequence). CDR3 DNA: TGTGCCAGTAGCCCTAGCGGGAGGTTGACCGGGGAGCTGTTTTTT. Its translation: CASSPSGRLTGELFF.

This clone turned up a few times. The V call is TRBV5-1, the J call TRBJ2-1; 8 nucleotides match TRBD2. V trimming: 4 bases; J trimming: 6 bases; junction bases outside the gene matches: 9. CDR1 is SGHRS and CDR2 is YFSETQ in the germline V gene. The CDR3 spans 15 residues. As DNA, the CDR3 is TGCGCCAGCAGCCTGCTAGCGGGTGAGGGCAATGAGCAGTTCTTC. Translation: CASSLLAGEGNEQFF. The variable domain in full, completed from reference TRBV5-1 and TRBJ2-1, reads KAGVTQTPRYLIKTRGQQVTLSCSPISGHRSVSWYQQTPGQGLQFLFEYFSETQRNKGNFPGRFSGRQFSNSRSEMNVSTLELGDSALYLCASSLLAGEGNEQFFGPGTRLTVL.

The V and J genes are TRBV5-1 and TRBJ1-2; 9 nucleotides align to TRBD1. The length of the CDR3 is 17 residues. Germline CDR1 and CDR2: SGHRS and YFSETQ. Trimming removed 5 bases from V and 2 bases from J; junction bases left unmatched: 13. The DNA of the CDR3 is TGCGCCAGCAGTAGGGGGACAGGGCTTTACTCCAACTATGGCTACACCTTC. Protein sequence: CASSRGTGLYSNYGYTF.

The rearrangement links TRBV24-1 to TRBJ2-1, with 9 positions matching TRBD1. CDR1 and CDR2 from the germline V gene are KGHDR and SFDVKD. The CDR3 extends over 16 amino acids. Trimming at V came to 3 bases and at J to 5 bases, leaving 7 bases not matched to a gene. CDR3 sequence reads: CATSDPTGQGNNEQFF. CDR3 coding DNA: TGTGCCACCAGTGATCCAACGGGACAGGGAAACAATGAGCAGTTCTTC.